Each of the 22 T cell receptor beta chains below was sequenced from the same sample in a study of T-cell memory formation after mild COVID-19. TCRdb recomputed calls from the 5' RACE reads with MiXCR, one row per CDR3 protein. The table lists hundreds of thousands of distinct CDR3 sequences, approximately 29% of them singletons. Input material: PBMCs or a T cell subset sorted from them (not recorded which). These receptors all come from an adult woman who had mild COVID-19 (a few samples of this study predate the infection). Cell type and time point are not known.

There are a few counts of this clonotype. CDR3 DNA sequence: TGTGCCAGCAGCCAACAAACTGGCGAGCAGTACTTC. Protein sequence: CASSQQTGEQYF. J is TRBJ2-7 and V is TRBV7-9; D not resolved. The V gene lost 5 bases and the J gene lost 6 bases, with 11 bases spanning the gap. The CDR3 has 12 amino acids. Germline V lookup: CDR1 SEHNR, CDR2 FQNEAQ (reference sequence).

The J gene is TRBJ2-7, the V gene TRBV4-3, with 14 bases matching TRBD2. Germline V lookup: CDR1 LGHNA, CDR2 YSLEER. CDR3 length: 17 amino acids. V trimming: 1 base; J trimming: 2 bases; junction bases outside the gene matches: 4. CDR3: CASSQAGTSGSPYEQYF. The CDR3 DNA reads TGCGCCAGCAGCCAAGCCGGGACTAGCGGGAGCCCCTACGAGCAGTACTTC.

This clonotype was seen a few times. The rearrangement joins TRBV20-1 to TRBJ2-5, with 11 bases that match TRBD1. CDR1 and CDR2 from the germline V gene are DFQATT and SNEGSKA (reference sequence). The CDR3 contains 15 residues. The trim removed 3 bases at V and 3 bases at J, leaving 6 bases unmatched. The CDR3 DNA sequence: TGCAGTGCTAGGGGACCGGGACAGGGGGAAGAGACCCAGTACTTC. Its protein product is CSARGPGQGEETQYF.

The V call is TRBV7-9, the J call TRBJ2-3; 7 nucleotides line up with TRBD1. The V and J ends lost 5 bases and 3 bases, in that order; junction bases with no gene match: 17. The CDR3 runs 18 residues. The germline V gene encodes CDR1 SEHNR and CDR2 FQNEAQ (reference sequence). CDR3 in amino acids: CASSRPSDRSLTTDTQYF. The CDR3 bases are TGTGCCAGCAGCCGGCCCTCGGACAGGTCGCTGACTACAGATACGCAGTATTTT.

This clonotype was detected only a few times. The J gene is TRBJ2-4, the V gene TRBV2; the D gene is possibly TRBD2 (5 bases). The ends were cut back, 8 bases at V and 3 bases at J, with 26 bases in the middle. This CDR3 region has 18 residues. Germline loops: CDR1 SNHLY, CDR2 FYNNEI. CDR3 DNA: TGTGCCAGCTCGTATATGGTTGCTTCTCCCGCGGGCAAAAACATTCAGTACTTC. This gives the protein CASSYMVASPAGKNIQYF.

This clonotype came up many times. The chain uses TRBV5-6 and TRBJ2-7, with 7 bases that match TRBD1. The CDR3 consists of 14 residues. The ends lost 4 bases at V and 3 bases at J; junction bases unmatched: 7. Germline CDR1 SGHDT, CDR2 YYEEEE. CDR3 sequence: CASSTTGLDYEQYF. In DNA, the CDR3 is TGTGCCAGCAGCACGACAGGGCTGGACTACGAGCAGTACTTC.

The rearrangement uses TRBV5-1 and TRBJ1-1; 8 bases are shared with TRBD1. Germline V gene data show CDR1 as SGHRS and CDR2 as YFSETQ. V dropped 3 bases and J dropped 3; count of bases not matched to a gene: 16. The CDR3 is 18 amino acids. CDR3 DNA: TGCGCCAGCAGCTCCAATCCGGGACAGGCGCCAGGGGACACTGAAGCTTTCTTT. Its translation: CASSSNPGQAPGDTEAFF.

Here the CDR3 reads CASSSTLAGGLETQYF. The CDR3 coding sequence is TGTGCCAGCAGTTCAACTCTAGCGGGAGGGTTGGAGACCCAGTACTTC. The rearrangement links TRBV6-5 to TRBJ2-5; TRBD2 matches at 12 bases. Germline-derived CDR1 and CDR2 are MNHEY and SVGAGI. This CDR3 has 16 residues. The ends lost 4 bases at V and 5 bases at J; junction bases unmatched: 8.

The chain recombines TRBV7-6 with TRBJ2-2, with TRBD1 identical over 9 bases. The J segment lost 6 bases and the V segment lost 4 bases, leaving 9 bases of the junction unmatched. The CDR3 extends over 16 amino acids. Per the germline V gene, CDR1 is SGHVS and CDR2 is FNYEAQ. Written as DNA, the CDR3 is TGTGCCAGCAGCTCTCCGACAGGGGGAGGGTCCGGGGAGCTGTTTTTT. It yields the protein CASSSPTGGGSGELFF. Combining the CDR3 with reference TRBV7-6 and TRBJ2-2 gives the whole variable domain GAGVSQSPRYKVTKRGQDVALRCDPISGHVSLYWYRQALGQGPEFLTYFNYEAQQDKSGLPNDRFSAERPEGSISTLTIQRTEQRDSAMYRCASSSPTGGGSGELFFGEGSRLTVL.

The rearrangement joins TRBV24-1 to TRBJ2-3; the D gene is possibly TRBD2 (6 bases). The germline V gene has CDR1 KGHDR and CDR2 SFDVKD. CDR3 length: 15 amino acids. V was shortened by 3 bases and J by 4 bases, with 13 bases between the two germline ends. The CDR3 spells CATSDRREQSDTQYF. The DNA of the CDR3 is TGTGCCACCAGTGATCGACGGGAGCAGTCAGATACGCAGTATTTT.

A few counts support this clonotype. CDR3 nucleotide sequence: TGCGCCAGCAGCTTGGCCGGGACAGGGGCGAAAAACTATGGCTACACCTTC. Translated: CASSLAGTGAKNYGYTF. This chain links TRBV5-1 with TRBJ1-2; 10 positions match TRBD1. The germline gives CDR1 SGHRS, CDR2 YFSETQ. The CDR3 covers 17 residues. The trim removed 0 bases at V and 2 bases at J, leaving 7 bases unmatched.

The rearrangement uses TRBV18 and TRBJ2-7, with D maybe TRBD1 (6 bases). Trimming pared 3 bases from V and 9 bases from J, leaving 18 bases between. The CDR3 sequence is 14 residues long. Germline V gene sequence: CDR1 KGHSH, CDR2 LQKENI. The CDR3 DNA is TGTGCCAGCTCACCCCCGGGGACACGGCGAGGGCAGTACTTC. Amino acid sequence: CASSPPGTRRGQYF.

The genes are TRBV12-3 or TRBV12-4 and TRBJ2-3; unclear D gene. The CDR3 covers 14 residues. Trimming pared 6 bases from V and 0 bases from J, leaving 10 bases between. CDR3 in amino acids: CASRLGTSTDTQYF. The CDR3 coding sequence is TGTGCCAGCAGGCTGGGAACTAGCACAGATACGCAGTATTTT.

The sample holds a few counts of this clonotype. The chain joins TRBV7-2 to TRBJ2-3, with D possibly matching TRBD2 (5 bases). The V and J ends lost 7 bases and 8 bases respectively, with 10 bases between them. Per the germline V gene, CDR1 is SGHTA and CDR2 is FQGNSA. This CDR3 comprises 11 residues. The CDR3 DNA reads TGTGCCAGCACCGTGAGCGGTACGCAGTATTTT. Residues: CASTVSGTQYF.

This clonotype was detected only a few times. The chain couples TRBV5-1 to TRBJ2-7; TRBD1 agrees at 7 bases. This CDR3 has 15 amino acids. V was clipped by 4 bases and J by 6 bases; unmatched bases: 13. Per the germline V gene, CDR1 is SGHRS and CDR2 is YFSETQ. The CDR3 coding sequence is TGCGCCAGCAGCCGTGGGACAGTACTCGTGGGCGAGCAGTACTTC. Translating it yields CASSRGTVLVGEQYF.

This clonotype has ten or more counts. Here the CDR3 DNA reads TGTGCCACCAGTGATTTCGCTGGCAATCAGCCCCAGCATTTT. The encoded protein is CATSDFAGNQPQHF. V is TRBV24-1 and J is TRBJ1-5; D is unclear. The CDR3 is 14 amino acids. With 1 base removed from V and 2 bases from J, the gap between germline ends came to 5 bases. Germline assignment: CDR1 KGHDR and CDR2 SFDVKD.

The chain has TRBV2 and TRBJ2-7; no reliable D call. Looked up from germline, CDR1 is SNHLY and CDR2 is FYNNEI. The CDR3 runs to 13 residues. V gave up 6 bases and J gave up 0 bases, with 9 bases separating them. This CDR3 is CASRAASSYEQYF. The CDR3 nucleotides are TGTGCCAGCAGGGCAGCCAGCTCCTACGAGCAGTACTTC.

The chain combines TRBV7-6 with TRBJ2-1, with TRBD2 identical over 10 bases. Germline V gives CDR1 SGHVS, CDR2 FNYEAQ. Losses at the gene ends were 5 bases for V and 6 bases for J; bases not matched to a gene: 7. The CDR3 is 15 residues long. This chain's CDR3 is CASSLQAGGPNEQFF. The CDR3 nucleotides read TGTGCCAGCAGCCTCCAAGCGGGGGGGCCCAATGAGCAGTTCTTC.

This clonotype was seen a handful of times. The gene calls are TRBV20-1 and TRBJ1-2; weak D call: TRBD1 (6 bases). This CDR3 has 14 amino acids. CDR1 is DFQATT, CDR2 SNEGSKA, per germline (reference sequence). The V end was cut by 0 bases, the J end by 8 bases, with 16 bases between. The CDR3 reads CSARDSGTRYGYTF. As DNA, the CDR3 is TGCAGTGCTAGAGATAGCGGGACAAGATACGGCTACACCTTC.

This clonotype appeared a few times. CDR3 residues: CASSLELAGANTQYF. CDR3 nucleotides: TGTGCCAGCAGCTTAGAATTAGCGGGAGCGAATACGCAGTATTTT. The gene calls are TRBV7-9 and TRBJ2-3, with 9 positions matching TRBD2. V dropped 1 base and J dropped 7; count of bases not matched to a gene: 6. Germline loops: CDR1 SEHNR, CDR2 FQNEAQ (reference sequence). This CDR3 has 15 amino acids. The whole variable domain, remainder taken from reference TRBV7-9 and TRBJ2-3, is DTGVSQNPRHKITKRGQNVTFRCDPISEHNRLYWYRQTLGQGPEFLTYFQNEAQLEKSRLLSDRFSAERPKGSFSTLEIQRTEQGDSAMYLCASSLELAGANTQYFGPGTRLTVL.

This clonotype was seen more than once but under ten times. V usage is TRBV7-9 and J usage is TRBJ2-5; 7 bases fit TRBD1. Germline CDR1 reads SEHNR; CDR2 reads FQNEAQ (reference sequence). Germline trimming cut 8 bases from V and 5 bases from J; bases unmatched to any gene: 5. The CDR3 consists of 12 residues. CDR3 sequence (DNA): TGTGCCAGCCGAGGGGGCCTGGAGACCCAGTACTTC. It codes for CASRGGLETQYF.

This clonotype was seen only a few times. The chain links TRBV7-7 to TRBJ2-7; 11 bases match TRBD2. Trimming removed 3 bases from V and 4 bases from J; junction bases left unmatched: 2. Looked up from germline, CDR1 is SSHAT and CDR2 is FNYEAQ (reference sequence). The CDR3 has 14 amino acids. The CDR3 DNA is TGTGCCAGCAGCTTCGGGACTAGCGGTTACGAGCAGTACTTC. Protein product: CASSFGTSGYEQYF.